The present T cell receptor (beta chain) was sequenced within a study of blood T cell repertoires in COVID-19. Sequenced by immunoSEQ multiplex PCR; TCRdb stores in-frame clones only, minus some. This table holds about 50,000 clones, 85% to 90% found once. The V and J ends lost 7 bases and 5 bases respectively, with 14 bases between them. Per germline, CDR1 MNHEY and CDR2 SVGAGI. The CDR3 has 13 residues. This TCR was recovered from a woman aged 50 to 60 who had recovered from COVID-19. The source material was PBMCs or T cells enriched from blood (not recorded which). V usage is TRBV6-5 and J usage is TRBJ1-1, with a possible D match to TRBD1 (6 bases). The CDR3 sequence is CASTKSGATEAFF. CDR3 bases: TGTGCCAGCACCAAATCAGGGGCGACTGAAGCTTTCTTT.